This T cell receptor beta chain was documented in a study of blood T cell repertoires in COVID-19. Study-wide context: From T cells, B-cell-depleted T cells, or PBMCs came the material, which was cDNA or gDNA.

The CDR3 has 15 residues. With 8 bases clipped from V and 3 bases from J, the junction kept 11 bases outside the gene matches. Germline CDR1 MNHEY, CDR2 SVGAGI. Per the study methods: Estimates of nucleated cell counts were drawn from the amplification of reference gene primers. The data were produced by immunoSEQ multiplex PCR, yet TCRdb's version contains in-frame clones alone and is incomplete. That table furnishes V, J and clone size, whereas the DNA furnished D and trimming. The data contain about 400,000 clones, roughly 88% of them singletons. This clonotype was obtained from a woman aged 40-49 years with acute COVID-19. Sequencing was performed on PBMCs or T cells enriched from blood (not recorded which). V gene TRBV6-5 combines with J gene TRBJ2-3; the match to TRBD1 covers 7 bases. The CDR3 protein is CASSNTGEMTDTQYF. The CDR3 DNA sequence: TGTGCCAGCTCAAACACAGGGGAGATGACAGATACGCAGTATTTT.